The 29 T cell receptor beta chains presented below share a single source sample, sequenced in a study of T-cell memory formation after mild COVID-19. TCRdb used MiXCR to reprocess the 5' RACE reads, holding one entry per CDR3 protein. The table lists fewer than 50,000 distinct CDR3 sequences, around 10% of them singletons. The sequencing sample was made of PBMCs or a T cell subset sorted from them (not recorded which). The receptors were gathered from a man in his late teens or twenties who had mild COVID-19 (a few samples of this study predate the infection). Cell type and time point are not known.

This clonotype was seen a handful of times. The chain carries TRBV7-2 and TRBJ2-7; the match to TRBD2 covers 9 bases. The germline V gene has CDR1 SGHTA and CDR2 FQGNSA. Unmatched junction bases numbered 0, after V lost 0 bases and J lost 3 bases. This CDR3 is built from 14 residues. The CDR3 nucleotides are TGTGCCAGCAGCTTAGCGCGGGGGGGCTACGAGCAGTACTTC. Translating it yields CASSLARGGYEQYF.

This chain connects TRBV6-4 to TRBJ2-3; no firm D call. The CDR3 contains 13 residues. Per the germline V gene, CDR1 is MRHNA and CDR2 is SNTAGT. V lost 8 bases, J lost 7 bases, and 16 bases lay in between. This CDR3 is CASAFRSQHTQYF. CDR3 bases: TGTGCCAGCGCCTTCCGCTCCCAACATACGCAGTATTTT.

The V call is TRBV27, the J call TRBJ2-7; 8 bases line up with TRBD2. CDR1 and CDR2 from the germline V gene are MNHEY and SMNVEV (reference sequence). The V gene end was trimmed by 2 bases and the J gene end by 2 bases; junction bases not matched to a gene: 5. The CDR3 runs to 15 residues. In DNA form, the CDR3 reads TGTGCCAGCAGTTTAATGCGCGGGGGGACCTACGAGCAGTACGTC. Its translation is CASSLMRGGTYEQYV.

The rearrangement joins TRBV20-1 to TRBJ2-5; D might be TRBD2 (7 bases). V lost 7 bases, J lost 5 bases, and 20 bases lay in between. The germline CDR1 and CDR2 sequences are DFQATT and SNEGSKA (reference sequence). The CDR3 is 14 amino acids. The CDR3 here is CSVLLGGAGETQYF. The CDR3 DNA is TGCAGTGTCCTCTTAGGGGGGGCAGGGGAGACCCAGTACTTC.

The V gene is TRBV20-1, the J gene TRBJ1-6, with D perhaps matching TRBD1 (5 bases). Germline V gene sequence: CDR1 DFQATT, CDR2 SNEGSKA (reference sequence). The V end was cut by 4 bases, the J end by 7 bases, with 14 bases between. This CDR3 has 14 residues. CDR3 in DNA: TGCAGTGCTACCGCCCAATCAGGGAATTCACCCCTCCACTTT. This encodes CSATAQSGNSPLHF.

This chain connects TRBV12-3 or TRBV12-4 to TRBJ2-7; the match to TRBD1 covers 10 bases. The CDR3 length is 14 residues. V lost 2 bases and J lost 5; bases outside the gene matches: 3. CDR3 bases: TGTGCCAGCAGTTTAAGGGACAGGGGAGACGAGCAGTACTTC. It translates to CASSLRDRGDEQYF.

This clonotype occurred many times. The chain is built from TRBV29-1 and TRBJ1-2, with TRBD1 matching over 7 bases. V gave up 8 bases and J gave up 1 base; unmatched junction bases: 7. The germline V gene encodes CDR1 SQVTM and CDR2 ANQGSEA. The CDR3 totals 13 residues. CDR3 sequence reads: CSIPGQLNYGYTF. CDR3 in DNA: TGCAGCATTCCGGGACAGCTTAACTATGGCTACACCTTC.

This clonotype has a handful of counts. This chain uses TRBV12-3 or TRBV12-4 with TRBJ1-1; D gene ambiguous. The ends were cut back, 3 bases at V and 6 bases at J, with 8 bases in the middle. This CDR3 spans 12 amino acids. For the CDR3, the DNA is TGTGCCAGCAGTTTGTTTAACGCTGAAGCTTTCTTT. Translating it yields CASSLFNAEAFF.

In its sample, this clonotype was seen a few times. The rearrangement uses TRBV6-5 and TRBJ1-1; maybe TRBD1 (5 bases). The CDR3 length is 11 residues. The V and J ends lost 9 bases and 4 bases respectively, with 9 bases between them. CDR1 MNHEY and CDR2 SVGAGI come from the germline V gene. CDR3 loop: CASRDVTEAFF. CDR3 DNA: TGTGCCAGTAGGGACGTCACTGAAGCTTTCTTT.

This clonotype was counted at least ten times. This chain uses TRBV9 with TRBJ2-1, with 10 bases aligning to TRBD2. Germline CDR1 SGDLS, CDR2 YYNGEE. V shed 3 bases and J 4 bases; nucleotides not matched to a gene: 7. CDR3 length: 16 amino acids. The CDR3, as DNA: TGTGCCAGCAGCGCCCCCCTAGCGGGGGTTTACAATGAGCAGTTCTTC. Its translation is CASSAPLAGVYNEQFF.

The V and J genes are TRBV2 and TRBJ2-3; TRBD2 agrees at 9 bases. This CDR3 has 14 residues. From germline, CDR1 is SNHLY and CDR2 FYNNEI. V trimming: 8 bases; J trimming: 4 bases; junction bases outside the gene matches: 7. The CDR3 DNA reads as TGTGCCAGCCCGGGACTAGCTGTCTCAGATACGCAGTATTTT. Translated, it gives CASPGLAVSDTQYF.

This clonotype has a count of ten or more. J is TRBJ2-3 and V is TRBV11-2; a weak D match, TRBD1 (5 bases). Germline CDR1 and CDR2: SGHAT and FQNNGV. Trimming took off 5 bases at V and 3 bases at J, with 12 bases between the two ends. This CDR3 has 14 residues. CDR3 amino acids: CASSQIRATDTQYF. CDR3 nucleotide sequence: TGTGCCAGCAGCCAAATCAGGGCTACAGATACGCAGTATTTT.

This clonotype has ten or more counts. The chain joins TRBV6-2 or TRBV6-3 to TRBJ2-7, with 12 bases lining up with TRBD2. This CDR3 contains 15 residues. V lost 4 bases, J lost 4 bases, and 5 bases stayed unmatched. CDR1 MNHEY and CDR2 SVGEGT come from the germline V gene. CDR3 loop: CASSSGLAGPYEQYF. In DNA, the CDR3 is TGTGCCAGCAGTTCCGGACTAGCGGGGCCTTACGAGCAGTACTTC.

This clonotype was recorded a few times. V is TRBV4-3 and J is TRBJ2-1; 14 bases are shared with TRBD2. Germline V CDR1 and CDR2: LGHNA, YSLEER. The ends lost 5 bases at V and 6 bases at J; junction bases unmatched: 15. The CDR3 runs to 19 residues. CDR3 loop: CASSSSETSGGEPINEQFF. The CDR3 region has the DNA TGCGCCAGCAGCTCCTCCGAGACTAGCGGGGGGGAGCCAATCAATGAGCAGTTCTTC.

The sample holds a few counts of this clonotype. This sequence joins TRBV9 and TRBJ1-5; D remains unclear. The CDR3 contains 15 residues. The ends were cut back, 0 bases at V and 7 bases at J, with 14 bases in the middle. Per germline, CDR1 SGDLS and CDR2 YYNGEE. This chain's CDR3 is CASSVAPGIEQPQHF. The DNA of the CDR3 is TGTGCCAGCAGCGTAGCTCCGGGGATAGAACAGCCCCAGCATTTT.

The chain uses TRBV5-4 and TRBJ1-2; 7 bases map to TRBD1. This CDR3 is built from 13 residues. J gave up 4 bases and V 4 bases, and 4 bases lay outside the gene matches. Germline V lookup: CDR1 SGHNT, CDR2 YYREEE (reference sequence). CDR3 region: CASSRTGAYGYTF. The CDR3 nucleotides read TGTGCCAGCAGCCGTACAGGGGCCTATGGCTACACCTTC.

V usage is TRBV4-3 and J usage is TRBJ2-3; D possibly matches TRBD1 or TRBD2 (6 bases each). Germline V gives CDR1 LGHNA, CDR2 YSLEER. This CDR3 contains 15 residues. V shed 1 base and J shed 6 bases, with 14 bases lying between them. CDR3 DNA sequence: TGCGCCAGCAGCCAAGTTAGGGGGGTGGGGGATACGCAGTATTTT. Amino acid sequence: CASSQVRGVGDTQYF.

This clonotype was found many times. The chain carries TRBV7-8 and TRBJ2-3; perhaps TRBD2 as D (5 bases). V lost 3 bases to trimming and J lost 5 bases, with 12 bases between them. CDR1 and CDR2 from the germline V gene are SGHVS and FQNEAQ. The CDR3 consists of 14 residues. For the CDR3, the DNA is TGTGCCAGCAGCTTTGAGAGGGCGAGAGATACGCAGTATTTT. Translated, it gives CASSFERARDTQYF.

The table lists this clonotype with a few counts. This rearrangement joins TRBV2 to TRBJ1-5, with D perhaps TRBD1 (6 bases). The germline V gene encodes CDR1 SNHLY and CDR2 FYNNEI. V was clipped by 4 bases and J by 0 bases, with 22 bases between them. The CDR3 contains 19 residues. The CDR3 DNA reads TGTGCCAGCAGTGCTTTGGCCTGGACAGCCGATTATAGCAATCAGCCCCAGCATTTT. It codes for CASSALAWTADYSNQPQHF.

The chain uses TRBV20-1 and TRBJ1-2, with a tentative D call TRBD1 (5 bases). V was cut by 2 bases and J by 4 bases, with 20 bases left in between. CDR3 size: 16 residues. CDR1 is DFQATT and CDR2 is SNEGSKA in the germline V gene (reference sequence). CDR3 bases: TGCAGTGCTAGACCGAAGGGACTCCATCTACTCTATGGCTACACCTTC. Its protein product is CSARPKGLHLLYGYTF.

The chain joins TRBV20-1 to TRBJ1-1, with a weak D call TRBD1 (6 bases). CDR1 and CDR2 from the germline V gene are DFQATT and SNEGSKA (reference sequence). Trimming pared 5 bases from V and 3 bases from J, leaving 16 bases between. CDR3 size: 14 residues. CDR3: CSAGGGSSDTEAFF. CDR3 nucleotides: TGCAGTGCTGGGGGCGGGTCCTCCGACACTGAAGCTTTCTTT.

The chain carries TRBV7-9 and TRBJ1-5; 10 bases align to TRBD1. The J segment lost 5 bases and the V segment lost 1 base, leaving 8 bases of the junction unmatched. The CDR3 sequence is 17 residues long. Per germline, CDR1 SEHNR and CDR2 FQNEAQ (reference sequence). CDR3 bases: TGTGCCAGCAGCTTAGGGGATGGGACAGGGGCGTATCAGCCCCAGCATTTT. Protein product: CASSLGDGTGAYQPQHF.

This clonotype has just a few counts. The rearrangement uses TRBV2 and TRBJ1-5, with TRBD1 matching 8 bases. The CDR3 covers 14 residues. Germline CDR1 and CDR2: SNHLY and FYNNEI. The J segment lost 3 bases and the V segment lost 5 bases, leaving 3 bases of the junction unmatched. CDR3 sequence: CASSPDRDNQPQHF. CDR3 DNA sequence: TGTGCCAGCAGTCCGGACAGGGACAATCAGCCCCAGCATTTT.

The J gene is TRBJ2-3, the V gene TRBV11-2; possible D gene TRBD1, 7 bases. The CDR3 sequence is 17 residues long. V shed 2 bases and J shed 4 bases, with 19 bases lying between them. The germline V gene has CDR1 SGHAT and CDR2 FQNNGV. CDR3 nucleotide sequence: TGTGCCAGCAGCTTAAACCCAGGGCAGGGGGGTGCAGATACGCAGTATTTT. Translating gives CASSLNPGQGGADTQYF.

The V gene is TRBV3-1, the J gene TRBJ2-7, with unresolved D. Germline loops: CDR1 LGHDT, CDR2 YNNKEL (reference sequence). The CDR3 has 15 residues. With 9 bases removed from V and 0 bases from J, the gap between germline ends came to 18 bases. The CDR3 region has the DNA TGTGCCAGAGAATTAGGGCGTACATACTCCTACGAGCAGTACTTC. This codes for CARELGRTYSYEQYF.

V gene TRBV20-1 combines with J gene TRBJ1-2, with 7 bases aligning to TRBD1. Germline CDR1 is DFQATT and CDR2 is SNEGSKA (reference sequence). J lost 2 bases, V lost 3 bases, and 9 bases had no gene match. The CDR3 contains 15 residues. The CDR3: CSASTSTGWNYGYTF. The CDR3, as DNA: TGCAGTGCTAGTACGTCGACAGGGTGGAACTATGGCTACACCTTC.

This clonotype was seen at least ten times. This sequence joins TRBV12-3 or TRBV12-4 and TRBJ2-1, with a possible D match to TRBD1 (6 bases). Trimming pared 6 bases from V and 16 bases from J, leaving 19 bases between. The CDR3 sequence is 12 residues long. The CDR3 nucleotides read TGTGCCAGCAGCCCGGGACACTCCCGAGGATTCTTC. Its translation is CASSPGHSRGFF.

V is TRBV12-3 or TRBV12-4 and J is TRBJ1-4; TRBD1 might be the D (5 bases). Trimming shortened V by 5 bases and J by 9 bases, and 10 bases separated the two germline ends. The CDR3 totals 12 residues. CDR3 protein: CASSLPDKKLFF. The CDR3 DNA is TGTGCCAGCAGTCTCCCGGACAAAAAACTGTTTTTT.

This clonotype was recorded a few times. V usage is TRBV24-1 and J usage is TRBJ1-1, with D unclear. Trimming pared 6 bases from V and 5 bases from J, leaving 6 bases between. The germline gives CDR1 KGHDR, CDR2 SFDVKD. This CDR3 spans 11 amino acids. DNA for the CDR3: TGTGCCACCAGTCAGTGGACTGAAGCTTTCTTT. It encodes CATSQWTEAFF.